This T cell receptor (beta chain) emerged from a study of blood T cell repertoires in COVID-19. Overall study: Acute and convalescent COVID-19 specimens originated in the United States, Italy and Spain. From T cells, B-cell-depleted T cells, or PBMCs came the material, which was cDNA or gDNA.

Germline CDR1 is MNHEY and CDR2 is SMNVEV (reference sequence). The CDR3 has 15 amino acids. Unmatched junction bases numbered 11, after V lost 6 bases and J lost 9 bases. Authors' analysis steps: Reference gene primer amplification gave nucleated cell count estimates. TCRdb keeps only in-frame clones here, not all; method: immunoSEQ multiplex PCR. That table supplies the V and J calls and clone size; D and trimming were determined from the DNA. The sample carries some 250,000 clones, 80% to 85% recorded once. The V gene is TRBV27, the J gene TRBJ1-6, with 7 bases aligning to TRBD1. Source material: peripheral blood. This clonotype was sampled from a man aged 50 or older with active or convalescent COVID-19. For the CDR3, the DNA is TGTGCCAGCAGCCACCGCCGGGACAGTGGTTCACCCCTCCACTTT. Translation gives CASSHRRDSGSPLHF.